The rows below give T cell receptor beta chains drawn from one sample of a study of CD8 T cells in ankylosing spondylitis. TCRdb reanalysed the 5' RACE reads using MiXCR and keeps one entry per CDR3 protein. The data hold 750,000 to 850,000 distinct CDR3 sequences, with around 11% observed a single time. The sample comprised blood, either unsorted or a sorted T cell fraction (not recorded which). Every receptor here comes from a male donor with ankylosing spondylitis. CDR3s include the opening cysteine and the closing phenylalanine or tryptophan. The D gene is left open where the match is weak. The size field is filled for only some rows; it gives once, few, many or a size class.

D gene	V gene	J gene	clone size	CDR3 protein	CDR3 DNA
-	TRBV12-3/TRBV12-4	TRBJ1-5	-	CASSTGLRNQPQHF	TGTGCCAGCAGCACAGGGTTACGCAATCAGCCCCAGCATTTT
TRBD1	TRBV10-3	TRBJ2-7	many	CAISYRGQAYEQYF	TGTGCCATCAGTTACCGTGGACAGGCCTACGAGCAGTACTTC
-	TRBV20-1	TRBJ2-7	few	CSTSRGLYEQYF	TGCAGTACATCACGAGGCCTCTACGAGCAGTACTTC
-	TRBV5-1	TRBJ1-1	few	CASSLSAGLTNTEAFF	TGCGCCAGCAGCTTGTCTGCAGGGTTAACGAACACTGAAGCTTTCTTT
-	TRBV30	TRBJ1-2	-	CAWSDRTVANYGYTF	TGTGCCTGGAGCGACCGGACAGTAGCTAACTATGGCTACACCTTC
TRBD2	TRBV20-1	TRBJ2-7	few	CSARAPSGTYEQYF	TGCAGTGCTAGAGCCCCTAGCGGGACCTACGAGCAGTACTTC
TRBD2	TRBV20-1	TRBJ2-7	few	CSAIPRGAGETYEQYF	TGCAGTGCCATCCCGAGGGGAGCGGGAGAAACCTACGAGCAGTACTTC
TRBD2	TRBV20-1	TRBJ2-3	-	CSAIPTLGTSGTESTDTQYF	TGCAGTGCTATCCCCACCCTTGGGACTAGCGGGACCGAGAGCACAGATACGCAGTATTTT
-	TRBV12-3/TRBV12-4	TRBJ2-1	many	CASSPRDPGYNEQFF	TGTGCCAGCAGTCCCCGGGACCCAGGGTACAATGAGCAGTTCTTC
TRBD2	TRBV11-1	TRBJ2-1	many	CASSLDWGLAYSSYNEQFF	TGTGCCAGCAGCTTAGATTGGGGACTAGCGTATAGCTCCTACAATGAGCAGTTCTTC
TRBD2	TRBV4-2	TRBJ2-3	few	CASSQVHREEDTQYF	TGTGCCAGCAGCCAAGTTCACCGGGAGGAAGATACGCAGTATTTT
TRBD2	TRBV12-3/TRBV12-4	TRBJ2-5	-	CASSSGRWTSGSRETQYF	TGTGCCAGCAGTTCAGGACGCTGGACTAGCGGGAGTCGAGAGACCCAGTACTTC
-	TRBV5-1	TRBJ2-2	-	CASSLRAGASTGELFF	TGCGCCAGCAGCTTGCGTGCGGGGGCGAGCACCGGGGAGCTGTTTTTT
-	TRBV3-1	TRBJ1-1	few	CASSHPNTEAFF	TGTGCCAGCAGCCACCCGAACACTGAAGCTTTCTTT
TRBD1	TRBV29-1	TRBJ1-3	many	CSVVGTGSGNTIYF	TGCAGCGTAGTCGGGACAGGCTCTGGAAACACCATATATTTT
-	TRBV6-2/TRBV6-3	TRBJ2-5	-	CASSYRGAEETQYF	TGTGCCAGCAGTTACCGAGGCGCGGAGGAGACCCAGTACTTC
-	TRBV7-2	TRBJ1-1	-	CASSFAGLMNTEAFF	TGTGCCAGCAGCTTCGCAGGTCTAATGAACACTGAAGCTTTCTTT
-	TRBV7-8	TRBJ1-1	-	CASSSGRPALQDTEAFF	TGTGCCAGCAGCTCGGGACGCCCCGCGTTACAGGACACTGAAGCTTTCTTT
-	TRBV4-3	TRBJ2-1	few	CASSQRPSYNEQFF	TGCGCCAGCAGCCAAAGACCTTCCTACAATGAGCAGTTCTTC
TRBD1	TRBV10-3	TRBJ2-6	-	CATSGTGGSGANVLTF	TGTGCCACCTCCGGGACAGGGGGAAGTGGGGCCAACGTCCTGACTTTC
-	TRBV7-2	TRBJ2-5	many	CASSLAFSGPATQYF	TGTGCCAGCAGCTTAGCGTTCAGCGGTCCCGCTACCCAGTACTTC
TRBD1	TRBV29-1	TRBJ2-2	-	CSVEDRGQGYTGELFF	TGCAGCGTTGAAGATCGGGGACAGGGGTACACCGGGGAGCTGTTTTTT
-	TRBV5-5	TRBJ1-5	-	CASSLAVARNQPQHF	TGTGCCAGCAGCTTGGCAGTCGCCAGGAATCAGCCCCAGCATTTT
TRBD2	TRBV5-1	TRBJ2-3	few	CASSSLSGGAGADTQYF	TGCGCCAGCAGCTCTCTTAGCGGGGGGGCAGGCGCAGATACGCAGTATTTT
-	TRBV5-1	TRBJ2-1	many	CASTSRPYNEQFF	TGCGCCAGCACCTCCAGGCCGTACAATGAGCAGTTCTTC
-	TRBV6-5	TRBJ2-5	many	CASSRSGETQYF	TGTGCCAGCAGCCGGTCTGGTGAGACCCAGTACTTC
TRBD2	TRBV10-3	TRBJ2-1	-	CAIRKNSGRAYNEQFF	TGTGCCATCAGAAAAAATAGCGGGAGGGCCTATAATGAGCAGTTCTTC
TRBD2	TRBV30	TRBJ2-3	few	CAWSVGLAGADTQYF	TGTGCCTGGAGTGTAGGGCTAGCGGGAGCAGATACGCAGTATTTT
TRBD1	TRBV20-1	TRBJ1-5	few	CSAKGQGAQPQHF	TGCAGTGCTAAGGGACAGGGGGCTCAGCCCCAGCATTTT
TRBD1	TRBV4-3	TRBJ2-1	-	CASSRRTGVSSYNEQFF	TGCGCCAGCAGCCGCCGGACAGGGGTTAGCTCCTACAATGAGCAGTTCTTC
-	TRBV5-1	TRBJ2-7	-	CASSLGVPGQQYF	TGCGCCAGCAGCTTGGGAGTTCCCGGTCAGCAGTACTTC
-	TRBV24-1	TRBJ2-3	-	CATSDKKNGYTDTQYF	TGTGCCACCAGTGATAAGAAAAACGGTTACACAGATACGCAGTATTTT
TRBD1	TRBV10-3	TRBJ2-2	-	CAISLDRVTGELFF	TGTGCCATCAGTTTGGACAGGGTCACCGGGGAGCTGTTTTTT
-	TRBV7-2	TRBJ2-1	many	CASSAVRSDNEQFF	TGTGCCAGCAGCGCGGTCAGATCAGACAATGAGCAGTTCTTC
TRBD1	TRBV10-3	TRBJ2-7	few	CAIRGDRVWEQYF	TGTGCCATCAGAGGGGACAGGGTCTGGGAGCAGTACTTC
TRBD2	TRBV20-1	TRBJ2-7	few	CSARGLAFDYEQYF	TGCAGTGCTAGGGGACTAGCCTTTGACTACGAGCAGTACTTC
-	TRBV5-1	TRBJ2-2	-	CASSLPSTGELFF	TGCGCCAGCAGCCTCCCAAGCACCGGGGAGCTGTTTTTT
-	TRBV10-1	TRBJ1-2	many	CASSDHVGRGGYTF	TGCGCCAGCAGTGACCACGTCGGCCGGGGTGGCTACACCTTC
-	TRBV6-1	TRBJ2-3	-	CASSATRGDTQYF	TGTGCCAGCAGTGCAACTAGGGGAGATACGCAGTATTTT
-	TRBV27	TRBJ2-7	many	CASGNHYEQYF	TGTGCCAGCGGGAACCACTACGAGCAGTACTTC
TRBD1	TRBV6-5	TRBJ2-5	few	CASSFSGGWVTETQYF	TGTGCCAGCAGTTTCTCAGGGGGCTGGGTGACAGAGACCCAGTACTTC
-	TRBV27	TRBJ2-1	many	CASSFLSPGNEQFF	TGTGCCAGCAGTTTCCTCTCGCCGGGGAATGAGCAGTTCTTC
TRBD2	TRBV6-2/TRBV6-3	TRBJ2-2	-	CASSYVPGGSGSSTGELFF	TGTGCCAGCAGTTACGTTCCGGGGGGTAGCGGGAGTTCCACCGGGGAGCTGTTTTTT
TRBD1	TRBV28	TRBJ2-7	few	CASSFGQGGPYEQYF	TGTGCCAGCAGTTTCGGACAGGGTGGGCCCTACGAGCAGTACTTC
-	TRBV18	TRBJ1-4	many	CASSPQPENNEKLFF	TGTGCCAGCTCACCTCAGCCGGAGAATAATGAAAAACTGTTTTTT
-	TRBV5-5	TRBJ2-2	-	CASSLDLNAGELFF	TGTGCCAGCAGCTTGGACCTTAATGCCGGGGAGCTGTTTTTT
-	TRBV6-5	TRBJ2-5	few	CASSSSTAQETQYF	TGTGCCAGCAGTTCCTCGACAGCCCAAGAGACCCAGTACTTC
TRBD1	TRBV20-1	TRBJ1-5	many	CSARVLKRQGNQPQHF	TGCAGTGCTAGGGTACTCAAGCGACAGGGGAATCAGCCCCAGCATTTT
-	TRBV24-1	TRBJ1-2	many	CATSGFWGYTF	TGTGCCACCAGCGGTTTCTGGGGCTACACCTTC
-	TRBV20-1	TRBJ2-7	-	CSAREGPARQYF	TGCAGTGCTAGAGAGGGACCCGCTAGGCAGTACTTC
-	TRBV29-1	TRBJ2-3	-	CSVAGRGRDTQYF	TGCAGCGTCGCCGGCAGGGGGAGGGATACGCAGTATTTT